Listed below are T cell receptor beta chains from one sample, sequenced in a study of OX40 agonist ivuxolimab in advanced cancers. Using immunoSEQ multiplex PCR, the repertoire was profiled, and TCRdb retains in-frame clones only, with some absent. The repertoire consists of under 65,000 clones, with 85% occurring once and the leading ten covering roughly 20%. Source: CD4+ or CD8+ T cells sorted from blood, taken in a trial of the OX40 agonist ivuxolimab. These receptors were taken from an adult with an advanced solid tumor such as melanoma, head and neck, liver or kidney cancer. Both conserved end residues are part of each CDR3. D genes are given only for firm matches. Size tells how often a clone was seen (once, few, many) or the class of an expanded clone, and some rows leave it out.

v_gene	d_gene	j_gene	abundance	CDR3aa	CDR3nt
TRBV6-5	-	TRBJ2-3	-	CASSYIMDTDTQYF	TGTGCCAGCAGTTACATTATGGACACAGATACGCAGTATTTT
TRBV21-1	-	TRBJ1-6	-	CASHVEGASNSPLHF	TGTGCCAGCCACGTGGAGGGTGCTTCGAATTCACCCCTCCACTTT
TRBV4-3	-	TRBJ1-2	-	CASSQDAGVTYGYTF	TGCGCCAGCAGCCAAGACGCAGGGGTGACCTATGGCTACACCTTC
TRBV11-2	-	TRBJ1-2	-	CASSSSALANYGYTF	TGTGCCAGCAGCTCGTCTGCCTTGGCGAACTATGGCTACACCTTC
TRBV7-3	TRBD2	TRBJ2-5	-	CASSLGGTTGETQYF	TGTGCCAGCAGCTTAGGTGGGACTACCGGGGAGACCCAGTACTTC
TRBV5-4	TRBD2	TRBJ2-1	-	CALRGKTSGGAAYNEQFF	TGTGCCCTCAGGGGAAAAACTAGCGGGGGGGCTGCCTACAATGAGCAGTTCTTC
TRBV2	TRBD2	TRBJ2-1	once	CASTLAGAMGNEQFF	TGTGCCAGCACTTTAGCGGGGGCCATGGGGAATGAGCAGTTCTTC
TRBV6-5	TRBD1	TRBJ1-2	-	CASSYSQGRGYTF	TGTGCCAGCAGTTACTCACAGGGGCGAGGCTACACCTTC
TRBV11-2	-	TRBJ2-2	-	CASSSKQAGGELFF	TGTGCCAGCAGCTCCAAACAAGCAGGCGGGGAGCTGTTTTTT
TRBV6-1	-	TRBJ1-1	-	CASSPTENTEAFF	TGTGCCAGCAGCCCTACCGAGAACACTGAAGCTTTCTTT
TRBV28	-	TRBJ2-2	-	CASTRQGYRTGELFF	TGTGCCAGCACCCGCCAGGGGTATCGCACCGGGGAGCTGTTTTTT
TRBV7-6	-	TRBJ2-7	-	CASSLSGRGGPSYEQYF	TGTGCCAGCAGCTTGTCCGGGCGAGGGGGTCCCTCCTACGAGCAGTACTTC
TRBV7-9	TRBD1	TRBJ1-2	-	CASSNGQGPSELYGYTF	TGTGCCAGCAGCAACGGACAGGGTCCCTCCGAACTCTATGGCTACACCTTC
TRBV27	-	TRBJ2-2	-	CASSFGASTGELFF	TGTGCCAGCAGTTTCGGCGCTTCCACCGGGGAGCTGTTTTTT
TRBV6-1	TRBD2	TRBJ2-1	-	CASSDFAGGPNEQFF	TGTGCCAGCAGTGACTTTGCGGGGGGGCCGAATGAGCAGTTCTTC
TRBV7-6	TRBD1	TRBJ2-7	-	CASSHLGQGGSYEQYF	TGTGCCAGCAGCCACCTGGGACAGGGTGGTTCCTACGAGCAGTACTTC
TRBV27	-	TRBJ2-2	once	CASSLLNTGELFF	TGTGCCAGCAGTTTACTCAACACCGGGGAGCTGTTTTTT
TRBV19	-	TRBJ1-4	-	CASSISGTNEKLFF	TGTGCCAGTAGTATTTCGGGAACTAATGAAAAACTGTTTTTT
TRBV7-9	TRBD1	TRBJ1-4	-	CASSLVPGGKEKLFF	TGTGCCAGCAGCTTAGTCCCAGGGGGGAAGGAAAAACTGTTTTTT
TRBV4-3	TRBD2	TRBJ2-1	-	CASSLTPGLQGGGEQFF	TGCGCCAGCAGCCTTACCCCGGGACTACAAGGTGGGGGTGAGCAGTTCTTC
TRBV9	TRBD1	TRBJ2-5	-	CASSVHDRGETQYF	TGTGCCAGCAGCGTACATGACAGGGGGGAGACCCAGTACTTC
TRBV7-9	-	TRBJ1-1	-	CASSLGIPAHTEAFF	TGTGCCAGCAGCCTAGGGATCCCAGCTCACACTGAAGCTTTCTTT
TRBV7-6	-	TRBJ2-3	-	CASSAGYPGPSTDTQYF	TGTGCCAGCAGCGCTGGGTACCCGGGCCCTAGCACAGATACGCAGTATTTT
TRBV7-9	TRBD1	TRBJ1-1	-	CASSPTGGPEAFF	TGTGCCAGCAGCCCAACAGGGGGTCCTGAAGCTTTCTTT
TRBV13	-	TRBJ1-1	-	CASSFGTENTEAFF	TGTGCCAGCAGCTTCGGAACGGAGAACACTGAAGCTTTCTTT
TRBV2	TRBD1	TRBJ1-5	-	CVSRSRQGPNQPQHF	TGTGTCAGCAGAAGCCGACAGGGCCCGAATCAGCCCCAGCATTTT
TRBV28	-	TRBJ2-7	-	CASRPLFSVSGYEQYF	TGTGCCAGCAGGCCTCTTTTCAGTGTCTCAGGCTACGAGCAGTACTTC
TRBV7-9	-	TRBJ1-5	-	CASSLGGYQPQHF	TGTGCCAGCAGCTTAGGTGGTTATCAGCCCCAGCATTTT
TRBV7-7	-	TRBJ2-7	-	CASSLGAGDSYEQYF	TGTGCCAGCAGCTTAGGGGCAGGGGACTCCTACGAGCAGTACTTC
TRBV4-3	-	TRBJ1-6	-	CASSLSESGSSYNSPLHF	TGCGCCAGCAGCCTCTCGGAATCGGGGAGCTCCTATAATTCACCCCTCCACTTT
TRBV6-5	-	TRBJ2-7	-	CASSYSSDTYYEQYF	TGTGCCAGCAGTTACTCGAGCGACACCTACTACGAGCAGTACTTC
TRBV5-6	TRBD1	TRBJ2-1	few	CASSWGTGDEQFF	TGTGCCAGCAGCTGGGGGACAGGCGATGAGCAGTTCTTC
TRBV30	TRBD1	TRBJ1-2	-	CAWTQPGQVFNYGYTF	TGTGCCTGGACCCAGCCGGGACAGGTTTTTAACTATGGCTACACCTTC
TRBV4-3	TRBD1	TRBJ1-4	once	CASSRIQGASEKLFF	TGCGCCAGCAGCCGAATACAGGGGGCATCTGAAAAACTGTTTTTT
TRBV4-1	-	TRBJ2-3	-	CASSQDGVGGGTDTQYF	TGCGCCAGCAGCCAAGATGGGGTGGGCGGGGGCACAGATACGCAGTATTTT
TRBV10-3	TRBD1	TRBJ1-2	-	CAISGTTGIGYTF	TGTGCCATCAGTGGAACGACAGGGATCGGCTACACCTTC
TRBV19	TRBD1	TRBJ2-7	-	CASSGTADGEQYF	TGTGCCAGTAGCGGGACAGCCGACGGAGAGCAGTACTTC
TRBV27	TRBD2	TRBJ2-2	few	CASSGPGLAGGVTGELFF	TGTGCCAGCAGTGGCCCGGGACTAGCGGGGGGCGTCACCGGGGAGCTGTTTTTT
TRBV7-3	-	TRBJ2-7	-	CASSLGAGSSYEQYF	TGTGCCAGCAGCTTAGGAGCTGGCAGCTCCTACGAGCAGTACTTC
TRBV10-3	-	TRBJ2-7	-	CAIGGLGPLYEQYF	TGTGCCATCGGGGGACTGGGTCCTCTTTACGAGCAGTACTTC
TRBV5-4	TRBD2	TRBJ2-2	-	CASNLRSGVDTGELFF	TGTGCCAGCAACCTCAGAAGCGGGGTAGACACCGGGGAGCTGTTTTTT
TRBV10-3	TRBD1	TRBJ2-3	-	CAISDYRTGGKYF	TGTGCCATCAGTGATTATCGGACAGGGGGCAAGTATTTT
TRBV27	-	TRBJ2-5	once	CASSSVGETQYF	TGTGCCAGCAGTTCCGTGGGAGAGACCCAGTACTTC
TRBV6-1	-	TRBJ1-3	-	CASSDLSNTIYF	TGTGCCAGCAGTGACCTATCGAACACCATATATTTT
TRBV12-1	-	TRBJ1-4	-	CASSGRDRREKLFF	TGTGCCAGCAGCGGCCGGGACAGACGTGAAAAACTGTTTTTT
TRBV6-1	-	TRBJ1-5	-	CASSEIRWQSNQPQHF	TGTGCCAGCAGTGAAATTAGGTGGCAAAGCAATCAGCCCCAGCATTTT
TRBV4-1	TRBD1	TRBJ1-1	-	CASSHPPNRGRTEAFF	TGCGCCAGCAGCCACCCCCCCAACAGGGGTCGGACTGAAGCTTTCTTT
TRBV7-9	TRBD2	TRBJ2-1	-	CASSPWGGPNVEQFF	TGTGCCAGCAGCCCGTGGGGGGGTCCAAATGTGGAGCAGTTCTTC
TRBV6-5	TRBD2	TRBJ2-3	-	CASSYDAGGPTQYF	TGTGCCAGCAGTTACGACGCGGGGGGGCCAACGCAGTATTTT
TRBV4-1	-	TRBJ2-1	once	CASSQDGGLEQFF	TGCGCCAGCAGCCAAGATGGGGGGCTTGAGCAGTTCTTC
TRBV9	TRBD2	TRBJ2-1	-	CASSESLAGVFNEQFF	TGTGCCAGCAGCGAGAGCCTAGCGGGGGTGTTCAATGAGCAGTTCTTC
TRBV5-6	-	TRBJ2-7	few	CASSTLLEQYF	TGTGCCAGCAGCACCCTCCTCGAGCAGTACTTC
TRBV9	TRBD2	TRBJ2-7	once	CASSRERGSSYEQYF	TGTGCCAGCAGTCGAGAGCGGGGGAGCTCCTACGAGCAGTACTTC
TRBV11-3	TRBD2	TRBJ2-1	-	CASSLDRLAHNEQFF	TGTGCCAGCAGCTTAGACCGACTAGCACACAATGAGCAGTTCTTC
TRBV5-1	TRBD2	TRBJ2-5	-	CASLAVPWLAGGPKTQYF	TGCGCCAGCCTCGCGGTGCCTTGGTTAGCGGGGGGGCCGAAGACCCAGTACTTC
TRBV7-8	-	TRBJ1-1	-	CASSPTVGGTEAFF	TGTGCCAGCAGCCCCACGGTCGGGGGCACTGAAGCTTTCTTT
TRBV29-1	TRBD2	TRBJ2-3	-	CSVGTSGVADTQYF	TGCAGCGTTGGGACTAGCGGGGTTGCAGATACGCAGTATTTT
TRBV7-6	-	TRBJ2-6	-	CASSLRDGNPGANVLTF	TGTGCCAGCAGCTTACGGGACGGTAATCCTGGGGCCAACGTCCTGACTTTC